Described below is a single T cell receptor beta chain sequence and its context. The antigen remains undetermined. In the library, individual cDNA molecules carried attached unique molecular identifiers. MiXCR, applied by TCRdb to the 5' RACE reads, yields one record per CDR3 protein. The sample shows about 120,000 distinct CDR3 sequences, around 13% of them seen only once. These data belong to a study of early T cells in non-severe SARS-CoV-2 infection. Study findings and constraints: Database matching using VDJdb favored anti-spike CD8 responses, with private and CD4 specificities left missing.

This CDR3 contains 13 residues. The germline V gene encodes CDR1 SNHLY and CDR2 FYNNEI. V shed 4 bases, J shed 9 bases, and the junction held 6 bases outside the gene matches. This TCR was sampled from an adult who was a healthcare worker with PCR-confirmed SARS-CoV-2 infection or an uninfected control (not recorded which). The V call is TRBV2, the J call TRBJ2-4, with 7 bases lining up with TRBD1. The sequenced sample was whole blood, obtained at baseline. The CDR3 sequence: CASSGDSSGIQYF. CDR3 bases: TGTGCCAGCAGTGGGGACAGTTCGGGCATTCAGTACTTC. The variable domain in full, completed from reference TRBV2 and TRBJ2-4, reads EPEVTQTPSHQVTQMGQEVILRCVPISNHLYFYWYRQILGQKVEFLVSFYNNEISEKSEIFDDQFSVERPDGSNFTLKIRSTKLEDSAMYFCASSGDSSGIQYFGAGTRLSVL.